Presented here are 4 T cell receptor beta chains from one specimen sequenced in a study of shared clonotypes between healthy human individuals. Profiled with immunoSEQ multiplex PCR; TCRdb holds only in-frame clones, not every one. This table has about 2.4 million clones, 90% to 95% appearing once. Sequencing was done on a sample of naive CD4+ T cells sorted from blood. Subset: CD45RA+ positively selected. The receptor set was obtained from a man aged 18 to 35 in good health.

This rearrangement joins TRBV25-1 to TRBJ2-7, with D tentatively TRBD2 (5 bases). This CDR3 contains 15 residues. V dropped 7 bases and J dropped 2 bases, with 18 bases sitting between them. Germline CDR1 reads MGHDK; CDR2 reads SYGVNS. In DNA form, the CDR3 reads TGTGCCAGCACCCCCTCAAGCGGCAGGCCCTACGAGCAGTACTTC. This translates into CASTPSSGRPYEQYF.

This clone was counted a single time. CDR3 nucleotide sequence: TGTGCCAGCTCACTAAAAACAGGGGGCGATTCCTACAATGAGCAGTTCTTC. Its protein is CASSLKTGGDSYNEQFF. The chain is built from TRBV18 and TRBJ2-1; 9 bases fit TRBD1. The CDR3 contains 17 residues. V was clipped by 4 bases and J by 1 base; unmatched bases: 8. Germline assignment: CDR1 KGHSH and CDR2 LQKENI.

The CDR3 loop reads CASSQGLAGGTSSYEQYF. The CDR3 nucleotides are TGTGCCAGCAGCCAGGGACTAGCGGGGGGCACCAGCTCCTACGAGCAGTACTTC. The chain carries TRBV21-1 and TRBJ2-7; the table gives TRBD2 as D, unverified against the DNA. TRBV21-1 is labeled a pseudogene. This CDR3 has 18 residues.

The DNA of the CDR3 is TGTGCCATCTCTATCAGGCGCACAGATACGCAGTATTTT. Its translation: CAISIRRTDTQYF. This chain uses TRBV11-3 with TRBJ2-3; unclear D gene. V lost 10 bases and J lost 1, with 12 bases in between. In germline, CDR1 is SGHNT, CDR2 YENEEA. CDR3 length: 13 amino acids. Filled out from reference TRBV11-3 and TRBJ2-3, the complete variable domain reads EAGVVQSPRYKIIEKKQPVAFWCNPISGHNTLYWYLQNLGQGPELLIRYENEEAVDDSQLPKDRFSAERLKGVDSTLKIQPAELGDSAVYLCAISIRRTDTQYFGPGTRLTVL.